The sequence of this T cell receptor (beta chain) was determined in a study of neurological immune-mediated disorders. Study-level results: None of the CDR3 amino acid sequences found in expanded clones was shared across subjects. This suggests that the TCR-beta repertoires were private in all groups. HTLV-1-associated myelopathy displayed the greatest TCR clonal expansion, and multiple sclerosis exhibited the smallest, lower than that of healthy controls.

This clonotype came up many times. The antigen is not known. Unsorted libraries were generated from 2 million PBMCs. These cells had been stored in RNAlater at -80 C. The cDNA came from 5'RACE, which used 10-nucleotide random UMIs. TCRdb re-called the 5' RACE reads with MiXCR, one entry per CDR3 protein. The top ten clones hold approximately 15% of a sample with tens of thousands of distinct CDR3 sequences, 17% of them seen once. The TCR originated in a woman in her 40s in good health. The source material was PBMCs.

The CDR3 DNA reads as TGTGCCAGCAGCGGCCGGAACACTGAAGCTTTCTTT. Translating gives CASSGRNTEAFF. This chain links TRBV7-2 with TRBJ1-1, with D unresolved. The CDR3 runs to 12 residues. Looked up from germline, CDR1 is SGHTA and CDR2 is FQGNSA. Trimming pared 5 bases from V and 1 base from J, leaving 5 bases between.